Listed here are 16 T cell receptor beta chains from one sample, sequenced in a study of T-cell reconstitution after alpha-beta-depleted transplantation in children. Unique molecular identifiers were built into the TCRbeta library. One entry per CDR3 protein results from TCRdb running MiXCR on the PCR reads. The table shows some 460,000 distinct CDR3 sequences, with 15% to 20% occurring only once. The sample was PBMCs, mostly from graft donor cells, taken 360 days after TCRalphabeta/CD19-depleted stem cell transplant. The receptor set was obtained from a boy under three years old who had a stem cell transplant for Wiskott-Aldrich syndrome, so the T cells may come from the graft donor.

V usage is TRBV29-1 and J usage is TRBJ2-3; perhaps TRBD2 as D (6 bases). This CDR3 has 14 amino acids. From germline, CDR1 is SQVTM and CDR2 ANQGSEA. V was cut by 6 bases and J by 5 bases, with 18 bases left in between. This chain's CDR3 is CSVGPSAGIDTQYF. For the CDR3, the DNA is TGCAGCGTGGGTCCTAGCGCTGGTATAGATACGCAGTATTTT.

This chain uses TRBV7-9 with TRBJ2-1; perhaps TRBD2 as D (6 bases). The germline CDR1 and CDR2 sequences are SEHNR and FQNEAQ (reference sequence). V lost 5 bases and J 4 bases, leaving 18 bases between the germline ends. The length of the CDR3 is 16 residues. The CDR3 DNA follows: TGTGCCAGCAGCGGGCAAAGTCCGGGACTTTACAATGAGCAGTTCTTC. Its translation: CASSGQSPGLYNEQFF. The full variable domain, completed using reference TRBV7-9 and TRBJ2-1, is DTGVSQNPRHKITKRGQNVTFRCDPISEHNRLYWYRQTLGQGPEFLTYFQNEAQLEKSRLLSDRFSAERPKGSFSTLEIQRTEQGDSAMYLCASSGQSPGLYNEQFFGPGTRLTVL.

This clonotype appeared a few times. The rearrangement uses TRBV30 and TRBJ2-1; D remains ambiguous. The germline V and J ends were trimmed by 3 bases and 2 bases, with 8 bases remaining between them. Germline CDR1 is GTSNPN and CDR2 is SVGIG (reference sequence). The CDR3 loop spans 13 amino acids. CDR3 nucleotide sequence: TGTGCCTGGAGAAGAGACACCTACAATGAGCAGTTCTTC. Amino acid sequence: CAWRRDTYNEQFF.

This clonotype has ten or more counts. The rearrangement joins TRBV5-1 to TRBJ2-3, with D perhaps TRBD1 (6 bases). V dropped 4 bases and J dropped 2 bases, with 11 bases sitting between them. CDR3 size: 14 residues. The germline V gene encodes CDR1 SGHRS and CDR2 YFSETQ. The chain's CDR3 is CASSPDSATDTQYF. In DNA, the CDR3 is TGCGCCAGCAGCCCGGACAGCGCCACAGATACGCAGTATTTT.

This clonotype was seen only a few times. The chain employs TRBV5-6 and TRBJ1-1; the D is unclear. Trimming took off 0 bases at V and 11 bases at J, with 17 bases between the two ends. The germline CDR1 and CDR2 sequences are SGHDT and YYEEEE. This CDR3 spans 14 amino acids. The DNA for the CDR3 is TGTGCCAGCAGCTTGGAACCTCGGGCACGGCGCGCTTTCTTT. Translating it yields CASSLEPRARRAFF. Drawing the rest from reference TRBV5-6 and TRBJ1-1, the complete variable domain is DAGVTQSPTHLIKTRGQQVTLRCSPKSGHDTVSWYQQALGQGPQFIFQYYEEEERQRGNFPDRFSGHQFPNYSSELNVNALLLGDSALYLCASSLEPRARRAFFGQGTRLTVV.

The gene calls are TRBV14 and TRBJ2-2; 7 nucleotides line up with TRBD1. Trimming cost V 3 bases and J 1 base; bases outside gene matches: 5. In germline, CDR1 is SGHDN, CDR2 FVKESK. The CDR3 extends over 16 amino acids. For the CDR3, the DNA is TGTGCCAGCAGCCATAGGACAGGACTGAACACCGGGGAGCTGTTTTTT. Translation gives CASSHRTGLNTGELFF.

This sequence joins TRBV3-1 and TRBJ1-6, with 9 bases aligning to TRBD1. The CDR3 has 16 residues. Germline CDR1 and CDR2: LGHDT and YNNKEL (reference sequence). Trimming cost V 4 bases and J 7 bases; bases outside gene matches: 8. The CDR3 protein is CASSPRVGTGNSPLHF. The DNA of the CDR3 is TGTGCCAGCAGCCCCAGGGTCGGGACAGGGAATTCACCCCTCCACTTT. Full variable domain (outside the CDR3, taken from reference TRBV3-1 and TRBJ1-6): DTAVSQTPKYLVTQMGNDKSIKCEQNLGHDTMYWYKQDSKKFLKIMFSYNNKELIINETVPNRFSPKSPDKAHLNLHINSLELGDSAVYFCASSPRVGTGNSPLHFGNGTRLTVT.

The genes are TRBV20-1 and TRBJ2-1, with 10 bases lining up with TRBD1. This CDR3 has 14 residues. CDR1 and CDR2 (germline): DFQATT, SNEGSKA (reference sequence). With V trimmed by 7 bases and J by 6 bases, 9 bases remained unmatched. The CDR3 bases are TGCAGTGTTTGGGACAGGGGAATCCTCAATGAGCAGTTCTTC. The encoded protein is CSVWDRGILNEQFF.

V and J are TRBV7-9 and TRBJ2-2; D is possibly TRBD1 (5 bases). Trimming removed 5 bases from V and 1 base from J, with 8 bases in between. The germline CDR1 and CDR2 sequences are SEHNR and FQNEAQ (reference sequence). The CDR3 has 14 residues. The CDR3 sequence is CASSVTGNTGELFF. In DNA form, the CDR3 reads TGTGCCAGCAGCGTTACAGGGAACACCGGGGAGCTGTTTTTT.

The chain links TRBV24-1 to TRBJ2-1; 15 positions agree with TRBD2. The CDR3 runs 19 residues. V lost 5 bases, J lost 4 bases, and 11 bases stayed unmatched. CDR1 is KGHDR, CDR2 SFDVKD, per germline. In DNA form, the CDR3 reads TGTGCCACCAGTGTCGGCAGGGTGGGGACTAGCGGGAGGTACAATGAGCAGTTCTTC. Translation gives CATSVGRVGTSGRYNEQFF.

This clonotype was picked up a small number of times. The CDR3 is CAISKDRYSNQPQHF. The CDR3 DNA reads TGTGCCATCAGCAAAGACCGGTATAGCAATCAGCCCCAGCATTTT. The chain carries TRBV10-3 and TRBJ1-5; D remains ambiguous. V was clipped by 6 bases and J by 0 bases, with 12 bases between them. The CDR3 is made up of 15 amino acids. Per germline, CDR1 ENHRY and CDR2 SYGVKD.

The rearrangement joins TRBV20-1 to TRBJ2-2; TRBD1 matches at 8 bases. V lost 3 bases and J lost 7; bases outside the gene matches: 7. This CDR3 is 14 amino acids long. Germline values: CDR1 DFQATT, CDR2 SNEGSKA (reference sequence). The CDR3 nucleotides read TGCAGTGCTAGGGGACAGGCCGAAGGCGGGGAGCTGTTTTTT. It is translated as CSARGQAEGGELFF.

This clonotype came up many times. The rearrangement uses TRBV4-3 and TRBJ2-1; TRBD2 aligns across 11 bases. CDR1 LGHNA and CDR2 YSLEER come from the germline V gene. This CDR3 is built from 17 residues. The trim removed 4 bases at V and 4 bases at J, leaving 9 bases unmatched. The CDR3 bases are TGCGCCAGCAGCCGCTACTGGGGACTAGCGGAATACAATGAGCAGTTCTTC. Protein product: CASSRYWGLAEYNEQFF.

The chain recombines TRBV18 with TRBJ1-4, with a tentative D call TRBD1 (5 bases). The CDR3 contains 13 residues. With 3 bases removed from V and 8 bases from J, the gap between germline ends came to 10 bases. Germline-derived CDR1 and CDR2 are KGHSH and LQKENI. The CDR3 here is CASSPAGSEKLFF. The CDR3 DNA reads as TGTGCCAGCTCACCGGCAGGGAGCGAAAAACTGTTTTTT.

This clonotype was seen many times. This sequence joins TRBV20-1 and TRBJ2-2; D is unclear. Deletions cut 3 bases from V and 4 bases from J, with 12 bases between. CDR3 length: 14 amino acids. Germline V gives CDR1 DFQATT, CDR2 SNEGSKA (reference sequence). The CDR3 DNA is TGCAGTGCTAGGGTCAGCAAGGGCACCGGGGAGCTGTTTTTT. Translating it yields CSARVSKGTGELFF.

The chain couples TRBV12-3 or TRBV12-4 to TRBJ2-3; TRBD1 might be the D (8 bases). Trimming removed 6 bases from V and 5 bases from J, with 21 bases in between. The CDR3 extends over 16 amino acids. The CDR3 bases are TGTGCCAGCAGCCGAGCGGGGACAGGTGTGGAAGATACGCAGTATTTT. Translated: CASSRAGTGVEDTQYF.